This T cell receptor (beta chain) was identified in a study of cytomegalovirus exposure and HLA in healthy donors. Study overall: Earlier results showed 117 million unique TCR beta sequences derived from approximately 170 million T cells.

Both 60 Vbeta primers and 13 Jbeta primers went into the PCR. TCRdb keeps only in-frame clones here, not all; method: immunoSEQ multiplex PCR. This sample carries some 130,000 clones, 75% to 85% of them seen once, and the ten largest clones take over 3%. With 5 bases clipped from V and 7 bases from J, the junction kept 7 bases outside the gene matches. Per the germline V gene, CDR1 is MNHEY and CDR2 is SVGAGI. CDR3 length equals 13 residues. Study results and caveats: Likely technical artifact: a cluster of highly shared sequence variants. Later analysis demonstrated an association between a missense DCLRE1C variant and TCR beta V- and J-gene trimming. TCR beta chains numbering roughly 150 were designated cytomegalovirus-associated.

This clone was seen just once. Antigen: not known. This receptor was identified in a woman aged 40 to 55 in good health and CMV-seronegative. Sequencing input: PBMCs. The rearrangement joins TRBV6-5 to TRBJ1-2, with TRBD1 matching over 7 bases. CDR3 sequence reads: CASSEQGSSGYTF. The DNA of the CDR3 is TGTGCCAGCAGTGAACAGGGGAGTAGTGGCTACACCTTC.